This T cell receptor beta chain was captured by sequencing in a study of shared clonotypes between healthy human individuals. Germline CDR1 and CDR2: LGHNA and YSLEER. V dropped 4 bases and J dropped 7; count of bases not matched to a gene: 9. The CDR3 runs 15 residues. This clone is a singleton in its sample. Method: immunoSEQ multiplex PCR; TCRdb's copy keeps in-frame clones and lacks some. This table holds 1,100,000 or so clones, approximately 80% found once. The sequencing input was memory CD4+ T cells from PBMCs. The subset here: CD45RA-negative fraction. The receptor's source is a man in his late teens or twenties in good health. Some clones in this sample may be carry-over from other donors' samples. V is TRBV4-3 and J is TRBJ1-4; 7 nucleotides line up with TRBD1. The CDR3 loop is CASSRTTGMSEKLFF. The CDR3 DNA follows: TGCGCCAGCAGCCGGACGACAGGGATGTCTGAAAAACTGTTTTTT.